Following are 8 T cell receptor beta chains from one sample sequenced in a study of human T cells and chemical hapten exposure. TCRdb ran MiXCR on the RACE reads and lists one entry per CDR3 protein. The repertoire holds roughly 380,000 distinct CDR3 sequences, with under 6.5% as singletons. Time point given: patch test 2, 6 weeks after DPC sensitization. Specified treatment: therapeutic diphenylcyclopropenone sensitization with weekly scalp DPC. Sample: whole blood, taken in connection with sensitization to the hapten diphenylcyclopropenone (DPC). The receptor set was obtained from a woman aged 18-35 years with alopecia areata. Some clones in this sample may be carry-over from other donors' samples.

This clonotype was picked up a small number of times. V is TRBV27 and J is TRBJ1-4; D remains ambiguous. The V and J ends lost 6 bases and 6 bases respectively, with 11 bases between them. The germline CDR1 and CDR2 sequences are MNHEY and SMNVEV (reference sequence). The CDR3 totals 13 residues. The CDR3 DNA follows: TGTGCCAGCAGACCAGGAAGCCATGAAAAACTGTTTTTT. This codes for CASRPGSHEKLFF.

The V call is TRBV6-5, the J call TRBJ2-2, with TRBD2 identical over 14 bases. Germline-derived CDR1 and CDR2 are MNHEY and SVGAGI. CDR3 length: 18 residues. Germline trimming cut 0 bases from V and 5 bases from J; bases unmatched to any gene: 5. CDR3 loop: CASSYSGLAGAGTGELFF. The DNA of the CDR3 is TGTGCCAGCAGTTACTCGGGACTAGCGGGGGCTGGTACCGGGGAGCTGTTTTTT.

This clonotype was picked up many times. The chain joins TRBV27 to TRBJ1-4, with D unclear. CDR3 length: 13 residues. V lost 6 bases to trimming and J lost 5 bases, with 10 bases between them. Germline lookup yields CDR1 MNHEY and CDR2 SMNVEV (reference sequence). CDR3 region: CASSRSPNEKLFF. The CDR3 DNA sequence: TGTGCCAGCAGCCGGTCCCCAAATGAAAAACTGTTTTTT. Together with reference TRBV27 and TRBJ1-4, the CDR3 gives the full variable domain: EAQVTQNPRYLITVTGKKLTVTCSQNMNHEYMSWYRQDPGLGLRQIYYSMNVEVTDKGDVPEGYKVSRKEKRNFPLILESPSPNQTSLYFCASSRSPNEKLFFGSGTQLSVL.

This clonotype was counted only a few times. The CDR3 sequence: CASSLRDRASKDKIGEAFF. In DNA, the CDR3 is TGTGCCAGCAGCTTAAGAGACAGGGCTTCCAAGGATAAAATTGGTGAAGCTTTCTTT. The chain recombines TRBV7-3 with TRBJ1-1; 7 bases line up with TRBD1. The CDR3 has 19 residues. The germline V gene encodes CDR1 SGHTA and CDR2 FQGTGA. V was pared by 1 base and J by 7 bases, with 21 bases of the junction left unmatched.

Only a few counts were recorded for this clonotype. CDR3 coding DNA: TGCGCCAGGTCGACAGGGGGTCACAATCAGCCCCAGCATTTT. Protein sequence: CARSTGGHNQPQHF. V usage is TRBV5-1 and J usage is TRBJ1-5; 9 bases are shared with TRBD1. Germline-derived CDR1 and CDR2 are SGHRS and YFSETQ. The CDR3 consists of 14 residues. The J segment lost 3 bases and the V segment lost 8 bases, leaving 6 bases of the junction unmatched.

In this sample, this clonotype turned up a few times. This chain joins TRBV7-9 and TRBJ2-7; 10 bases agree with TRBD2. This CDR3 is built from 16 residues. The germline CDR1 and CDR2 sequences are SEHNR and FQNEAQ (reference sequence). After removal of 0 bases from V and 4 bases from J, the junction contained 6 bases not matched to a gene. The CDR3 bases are TGTGCCAGCAGCTTAGCGCTAGCGGGGGTAACGTACGAGCAGTACTTC. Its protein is CASSLALAGVTYEQYF.

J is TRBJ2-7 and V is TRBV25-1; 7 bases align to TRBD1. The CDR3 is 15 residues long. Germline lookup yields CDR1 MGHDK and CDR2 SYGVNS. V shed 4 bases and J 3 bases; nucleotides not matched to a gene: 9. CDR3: CASSAAGTAFYEQYF. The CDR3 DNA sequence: TGTGCCAGCAGTGCGGCCGGGACAGCTTTCTACGAGCAGTACTTC.

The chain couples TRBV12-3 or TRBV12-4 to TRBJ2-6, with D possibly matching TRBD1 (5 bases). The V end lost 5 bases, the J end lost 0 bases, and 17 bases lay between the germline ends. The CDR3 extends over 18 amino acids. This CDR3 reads CASSGASLLTSGANVLTF. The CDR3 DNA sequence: TGTGCCAGCAGTGGGGCCTCACTCCTGACCTCTGGGGCCAACGTCCTGACTTTC.